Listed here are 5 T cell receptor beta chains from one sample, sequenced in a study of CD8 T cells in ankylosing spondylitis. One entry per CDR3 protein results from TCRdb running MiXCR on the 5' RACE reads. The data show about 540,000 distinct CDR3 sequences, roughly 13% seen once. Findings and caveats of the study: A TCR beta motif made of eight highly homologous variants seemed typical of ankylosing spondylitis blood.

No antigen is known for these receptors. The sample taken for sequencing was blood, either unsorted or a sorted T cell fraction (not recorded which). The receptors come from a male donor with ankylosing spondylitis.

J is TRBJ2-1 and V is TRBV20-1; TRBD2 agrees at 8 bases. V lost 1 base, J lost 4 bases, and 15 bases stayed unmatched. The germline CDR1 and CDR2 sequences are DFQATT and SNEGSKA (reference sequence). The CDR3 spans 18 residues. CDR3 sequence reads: CSARGMAGGLLTYNEQFF. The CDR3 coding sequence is TGCAGTGCTAGAGGCATGGCGGGAGGCCTCTTGACTTACAATGAGCAGTTCTTC.

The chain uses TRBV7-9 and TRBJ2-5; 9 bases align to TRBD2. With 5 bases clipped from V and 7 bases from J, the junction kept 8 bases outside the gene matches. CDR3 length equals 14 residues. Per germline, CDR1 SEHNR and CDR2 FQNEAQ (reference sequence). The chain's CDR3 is CASSPGTSPGTQYF. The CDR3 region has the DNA TGTGCCAGCAGCCCCGGGACTAGCCCCGGGACCCAGTACTTC.

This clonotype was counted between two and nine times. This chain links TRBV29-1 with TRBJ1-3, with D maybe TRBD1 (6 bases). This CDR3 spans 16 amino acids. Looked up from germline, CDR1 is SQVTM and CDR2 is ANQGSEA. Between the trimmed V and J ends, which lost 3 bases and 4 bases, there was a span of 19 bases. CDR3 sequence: CSVEGGWWGSGNTIYF. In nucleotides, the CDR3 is TGCAGCGTTGAGGGGGGCTGGTGGGGATCAGGAAACACCATATATTTT.

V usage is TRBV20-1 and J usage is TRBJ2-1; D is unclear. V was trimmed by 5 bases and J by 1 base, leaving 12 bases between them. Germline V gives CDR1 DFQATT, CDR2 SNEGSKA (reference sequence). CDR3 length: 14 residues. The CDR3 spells CSAPPKLSYNEQFF. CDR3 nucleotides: TGCAGTGCTCCTCCCAAGCTGTCCTACAATGAGCAGTTCTTC.

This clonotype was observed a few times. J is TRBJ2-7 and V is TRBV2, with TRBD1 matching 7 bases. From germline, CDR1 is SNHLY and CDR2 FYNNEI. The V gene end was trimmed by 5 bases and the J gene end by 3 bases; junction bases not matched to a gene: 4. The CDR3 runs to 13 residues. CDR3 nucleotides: TGTGCCAGCAGTCGGGACAGTTTCTACGAGCAGTACGTC. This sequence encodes CASSRDSFYEQYV.